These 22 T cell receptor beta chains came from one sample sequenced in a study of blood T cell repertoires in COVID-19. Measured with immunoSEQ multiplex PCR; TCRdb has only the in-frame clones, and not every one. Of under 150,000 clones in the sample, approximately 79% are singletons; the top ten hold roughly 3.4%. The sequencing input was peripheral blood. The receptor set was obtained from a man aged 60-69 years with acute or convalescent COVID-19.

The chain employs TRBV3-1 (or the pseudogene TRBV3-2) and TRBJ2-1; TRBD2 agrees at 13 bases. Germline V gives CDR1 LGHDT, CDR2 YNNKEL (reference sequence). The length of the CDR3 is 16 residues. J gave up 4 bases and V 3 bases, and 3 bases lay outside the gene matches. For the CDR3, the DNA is TGTGCCAGCAGCCAGGGGACTAGCGGGGCATACAATGAGCAGTTCTTC. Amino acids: CASSQGTSGAYNEQFF.

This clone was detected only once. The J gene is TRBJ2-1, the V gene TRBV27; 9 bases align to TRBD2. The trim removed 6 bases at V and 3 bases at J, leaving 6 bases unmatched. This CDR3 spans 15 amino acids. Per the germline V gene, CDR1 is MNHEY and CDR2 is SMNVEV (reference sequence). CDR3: CASRQSGRLYNEQFF. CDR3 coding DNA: TGTGCCAGCAGACAGAGCGGGAGGCTCTACAATGAGCAGTTCTTC.

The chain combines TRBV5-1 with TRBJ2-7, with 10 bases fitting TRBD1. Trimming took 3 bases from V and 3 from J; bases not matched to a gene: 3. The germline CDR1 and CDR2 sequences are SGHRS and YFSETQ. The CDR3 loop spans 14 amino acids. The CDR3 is CASSWDRGGYEQYF. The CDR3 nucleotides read TGCGCCAGCAGCTGGGACAGGGGAGGCTACGAGCAGTACTTC.

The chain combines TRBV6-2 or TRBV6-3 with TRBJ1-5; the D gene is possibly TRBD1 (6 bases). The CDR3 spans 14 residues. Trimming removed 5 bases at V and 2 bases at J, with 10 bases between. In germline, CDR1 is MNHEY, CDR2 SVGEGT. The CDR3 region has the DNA TGTGCCAGCAGTGGGGCAGGGGGCAATCAGCCCCAGCATTTT. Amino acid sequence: CASSGAGGNQPQHF.

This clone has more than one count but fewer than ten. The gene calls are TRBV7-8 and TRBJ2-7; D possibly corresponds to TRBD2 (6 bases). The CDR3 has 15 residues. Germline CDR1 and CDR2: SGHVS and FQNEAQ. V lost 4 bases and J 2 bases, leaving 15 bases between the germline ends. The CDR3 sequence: CASSSWEPGAYEQYF. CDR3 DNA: TGTGCCAGCAGCTCGTGGGAGCCGGGAGCCTACGAGCAGTACTTC.

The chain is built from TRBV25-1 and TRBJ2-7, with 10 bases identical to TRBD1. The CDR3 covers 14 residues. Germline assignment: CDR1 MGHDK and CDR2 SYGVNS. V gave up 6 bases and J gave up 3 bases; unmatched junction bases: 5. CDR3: CASSGQGEGYEQYF. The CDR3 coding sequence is TGTGCCAGCAGCGGACAGGGGGAGGGCTACGAGCAGTACTTC.

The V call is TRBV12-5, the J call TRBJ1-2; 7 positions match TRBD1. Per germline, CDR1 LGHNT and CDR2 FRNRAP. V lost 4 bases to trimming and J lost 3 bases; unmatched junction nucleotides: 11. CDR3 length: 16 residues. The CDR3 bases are TGTGCTAGTGGTTCAGACAGGGTATCGGGGTACTATGGCTACACCTTC. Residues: CASGSDRVSGYYGYTF.

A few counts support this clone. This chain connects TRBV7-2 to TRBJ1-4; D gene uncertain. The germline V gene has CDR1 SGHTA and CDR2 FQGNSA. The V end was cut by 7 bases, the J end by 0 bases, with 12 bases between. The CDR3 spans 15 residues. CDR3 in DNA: TGTGCCAGCACCCTTTCGGTATCAACTAATGAAAAACTGTTTTTT. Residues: CASTLSVSTNEKLFF.

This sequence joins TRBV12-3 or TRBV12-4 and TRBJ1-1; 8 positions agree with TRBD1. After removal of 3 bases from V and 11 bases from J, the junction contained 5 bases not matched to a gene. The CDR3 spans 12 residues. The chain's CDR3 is CASSLDREFAFF. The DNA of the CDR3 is TGTGCCAGCAGTTTGGACAGGGAGTTCGCTTTCTTT.

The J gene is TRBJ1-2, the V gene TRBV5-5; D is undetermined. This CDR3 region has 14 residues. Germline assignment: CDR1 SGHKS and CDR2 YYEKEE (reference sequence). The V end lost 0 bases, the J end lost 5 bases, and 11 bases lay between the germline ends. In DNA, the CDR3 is TGTGCCAGCAGCTTGGACAGCAATCGGTATGGCTACACCTTC. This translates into CASSLDSNRYGYTF.

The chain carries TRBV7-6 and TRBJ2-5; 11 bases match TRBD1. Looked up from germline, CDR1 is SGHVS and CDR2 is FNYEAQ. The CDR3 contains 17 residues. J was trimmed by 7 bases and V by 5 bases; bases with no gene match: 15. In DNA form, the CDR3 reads TGTGCCAGCAGCGCCATTACCGGGACAGGGGGTTTACGGACCCAGTACTTC. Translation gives CASSAITGTGGLRTQYF. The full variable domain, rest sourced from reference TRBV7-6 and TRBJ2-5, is GAGVSQSPRYKVTKRGQDVALRCDPISGHVSLYWYRQALGQGPEFLTYFNYEAQQDKSGLPNDRFSAERPEGSISTLTIQRTEQRDSAMYRCASSAITGTGGLRTQYFGPGTRLLVL.

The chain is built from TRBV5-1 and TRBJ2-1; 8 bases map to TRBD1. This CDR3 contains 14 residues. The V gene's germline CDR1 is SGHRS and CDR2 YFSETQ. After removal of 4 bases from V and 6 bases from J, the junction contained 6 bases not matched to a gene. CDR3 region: CASSTGQGSNEQFF. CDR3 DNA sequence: TGCGCCAGCAGCACAGGACAGGGCTCCAATGAGCAGTTCTTC.

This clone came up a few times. In nucleotides, the CDR3 is TGTGCCAGCAGCCAAGCAATCCTCTTTGGGAGGGATGAGCAGTTCTTC. It encodes CASSQAILFGRDEQFF. V gene TRBV3-1 (or the pseudogene TRBV3-2) combines with J gene TRBJ2-1; 7 bases are shared with TRBD2. The V and J ends lost 1 base and 8 bases, in that order; junction bases with no gene match: 11. Germline-derived CDR1 and CDR2 are LGHDT and YNNKEL (reference sequence). The CDR3 is 16 amino acids.

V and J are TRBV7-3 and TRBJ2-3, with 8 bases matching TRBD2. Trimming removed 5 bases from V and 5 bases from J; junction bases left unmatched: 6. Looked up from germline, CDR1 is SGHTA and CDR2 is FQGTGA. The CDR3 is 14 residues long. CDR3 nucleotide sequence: TGTGCCAGCAGCCAAGGACTAGCAGTAGATACGCAGTATTTT. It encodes CASSQGLAVDTQYF.

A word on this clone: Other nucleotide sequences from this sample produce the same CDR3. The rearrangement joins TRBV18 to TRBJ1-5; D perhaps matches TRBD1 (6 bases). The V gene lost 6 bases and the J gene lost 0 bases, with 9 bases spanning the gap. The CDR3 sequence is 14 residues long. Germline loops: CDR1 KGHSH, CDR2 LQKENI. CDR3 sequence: CASSGQNSNQPQHF. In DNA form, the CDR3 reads TGTGCCAGCTCGGGACAAAATAGCAATCAGCCCCAGCATTTT.

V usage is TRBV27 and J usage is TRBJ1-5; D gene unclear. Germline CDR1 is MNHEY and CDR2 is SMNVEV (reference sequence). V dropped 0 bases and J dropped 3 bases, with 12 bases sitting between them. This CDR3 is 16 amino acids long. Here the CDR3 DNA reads TGTGCCAGCAGTTTATCGAGCGGCAGAATCAATCAGCCCCAGCATTTT. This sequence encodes CASSLSSGRINQPQHF.

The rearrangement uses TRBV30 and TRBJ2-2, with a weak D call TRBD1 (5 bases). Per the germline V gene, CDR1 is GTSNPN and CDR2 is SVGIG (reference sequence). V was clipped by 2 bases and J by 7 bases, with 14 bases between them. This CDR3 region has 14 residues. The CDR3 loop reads CAWSPGSHFGELFF. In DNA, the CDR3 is TGTGCCTGGAGTCCAGGGTCTCACTTCGGGGAGCTGTTTTTT.

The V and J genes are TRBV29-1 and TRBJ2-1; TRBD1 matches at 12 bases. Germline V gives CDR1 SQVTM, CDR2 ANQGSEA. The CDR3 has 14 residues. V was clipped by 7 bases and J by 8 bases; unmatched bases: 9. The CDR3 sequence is CSDAPGQGADEQFF. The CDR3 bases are TGCAGCGATGCACCGGGACAGGGGGCGGATGAGCAGTTCTTC.

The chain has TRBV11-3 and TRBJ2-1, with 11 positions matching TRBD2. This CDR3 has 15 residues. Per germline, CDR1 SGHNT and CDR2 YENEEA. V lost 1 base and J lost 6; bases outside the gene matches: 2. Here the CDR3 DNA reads TGTGCCAGCAGCTTAGTGGGGACTAGCGGCAATGAGCAGTTCTTC. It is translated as CASSLVGTSGNEQFF.

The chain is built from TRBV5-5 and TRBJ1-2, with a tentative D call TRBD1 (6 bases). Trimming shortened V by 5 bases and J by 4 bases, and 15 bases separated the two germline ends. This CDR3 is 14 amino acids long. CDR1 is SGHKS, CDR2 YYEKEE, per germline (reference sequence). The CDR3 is CASRQQWGPYGYTF. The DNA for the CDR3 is TGTGCCAGCAGACAACAGTGGGGGCCCTATGGCTACACCTTC.

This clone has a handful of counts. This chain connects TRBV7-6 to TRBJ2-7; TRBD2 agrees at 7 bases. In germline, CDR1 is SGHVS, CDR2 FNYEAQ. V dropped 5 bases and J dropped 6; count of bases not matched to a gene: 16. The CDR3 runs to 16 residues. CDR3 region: CASSLTPGGSRGEQYF. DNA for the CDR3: TGTGCCAGCAGCCTCACCCCGGGCGGGAGTAGGGGCGAGCAGTACTTC.

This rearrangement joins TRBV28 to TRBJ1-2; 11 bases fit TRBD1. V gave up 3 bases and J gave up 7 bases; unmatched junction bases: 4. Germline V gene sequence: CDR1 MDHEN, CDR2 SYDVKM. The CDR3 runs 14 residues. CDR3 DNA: TGTGCCAGCAGTTTCGGACAGGGGGCGTTTGGCTACACCTTC. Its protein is CASSFGQGAFGYTF.